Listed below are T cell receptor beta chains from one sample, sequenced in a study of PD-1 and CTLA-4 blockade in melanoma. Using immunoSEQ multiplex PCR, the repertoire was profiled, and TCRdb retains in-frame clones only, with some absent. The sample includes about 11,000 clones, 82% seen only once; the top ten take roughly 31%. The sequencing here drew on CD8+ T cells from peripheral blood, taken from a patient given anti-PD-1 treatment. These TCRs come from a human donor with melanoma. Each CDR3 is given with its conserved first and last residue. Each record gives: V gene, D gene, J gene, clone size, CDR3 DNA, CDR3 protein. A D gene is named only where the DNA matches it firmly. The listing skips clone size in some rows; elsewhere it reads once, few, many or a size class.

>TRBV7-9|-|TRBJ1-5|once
TGTGCCAGCAGCTTATTCGTTTGGGACTATAGCAATCAGCCCCAGCATTTT
CASSLFVWDYSNQPQHF
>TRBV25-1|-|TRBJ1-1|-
TGTGCCAGCAGTGCCGGAGCCCTGACTGAAGCTTTCTTT
CASSAGALTEAFF
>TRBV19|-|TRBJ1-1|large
TGTGCCAGTAGTATCACTCTGAACACTGAAGCTTTCTTT
CASSITLNTEAFF
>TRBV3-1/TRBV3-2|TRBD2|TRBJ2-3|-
TGTGCCAGCAGCCAGTTAGCGGGGTTCACAGATACGCAGTATTTT
CASSQLAGFTDTQYF
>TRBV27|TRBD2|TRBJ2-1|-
TGTGCCAGCAGTTCCAGACTAGCGGGGGGGCCGGGTGAGCAGTTCTTC
CASSSRLAGGPGEQFF
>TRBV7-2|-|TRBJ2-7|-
TGTGCCAGCAGCCTCCTAGGGAACGAGCAGTACTTC
CASSLLGNEQYF
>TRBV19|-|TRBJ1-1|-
TGTGCCAGTAGTAGCTGGAGTGTGGGGTCCCCTGAAGCTTTCTTT
CASSSWSVGSPEAFF
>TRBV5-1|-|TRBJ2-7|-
TGCGCCAGCAGCCCGGGGGCAGGCGGCTATTACGAGCAGTACTTC
CASSPGAGGYYEQYF
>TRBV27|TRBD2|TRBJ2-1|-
TGTGCCAGCGGGCCCGGGACTAGCGGGACCAATGAGCAGTTCTTC
CASGPGTSGTNEQFF
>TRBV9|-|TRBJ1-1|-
TGTGCCAGCAGCGAGGGGGGCCGTGTGGGGACAAACACTGAAGCTTTCTTT
CASSEGGRVGTNTEAFF
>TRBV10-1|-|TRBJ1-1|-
TGCGCCAGCAGTACCCGGACAGCAGTGAACACTGAAGCTTTCTTT
CASSTRTAVNTEAFF
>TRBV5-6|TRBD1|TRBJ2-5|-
TGTGCCAGCAGCTTGTGGTCGGACAGGAAAGAGACCCAGTACTTC
CASSLWSDRKETQYF
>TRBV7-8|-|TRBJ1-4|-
TGTGCCAGCAGCTTAGGCGTCAGCCATAATGAAAAACTGTTTTTT
CASSLGVSHNEKLFF
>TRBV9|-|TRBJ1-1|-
TGTGCCAGCAGCGCCGGGGGTGCGAACACTGAAGCTTTCTTT
CASSAGGANTEAFF
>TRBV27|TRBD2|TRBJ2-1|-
TGTGCCAGCAGTTTAGGGACTAGCGGGGGTTACAATGAGCAGTTCTTC
CASSLGTSGGYNEQFF
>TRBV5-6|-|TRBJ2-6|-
TGTGCCAGCAGCGCTGATATCTACGTAAGCTCTGGGGCCAACGTCCTGACTTTC
CASSADIYVSSGANVLTF
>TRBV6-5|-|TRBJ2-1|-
TGTGCCAGCGCTGGGACTGAAAGGAACAATGAGCAGTTCTTC
CASAGTERNNEQFF
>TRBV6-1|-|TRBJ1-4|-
TGTGCCAGCAGTGAACAGGGAGAGGGGGAAAAACTGTTTTTT
CASSEQGEGEKLFF
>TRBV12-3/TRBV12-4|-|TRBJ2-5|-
TGTGCCAGCAGTTCCCGACAGGTTGGGACCCAGTACTTC
CASSSRQVGTQYF
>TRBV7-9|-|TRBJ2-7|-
TGTGCCAGCAGCCTGGCGGCCTACGAGCAGTACTTC
CASSLAAYEQYF
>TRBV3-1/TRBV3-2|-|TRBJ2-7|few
TGTGCCAGCAGCCAAGAAAGCTCGTCCTACGAGCAGTACTTC
CASSQESSSYEQYF
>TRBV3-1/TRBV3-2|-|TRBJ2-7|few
TGTGCCAGCAGCCAAGTTTACCCACCCAACAACGAGCAGTACTTC
CASSQVYPPNNEQYF
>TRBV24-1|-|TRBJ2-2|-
TGTGCCACCTCGTCGTCTCAGGGTGACACCGGGGAGCTGTTTTTT
CATSSSQGDTGELFF
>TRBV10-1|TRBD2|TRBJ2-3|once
TGCGCCAGCAGTGACAGGACTAGCGGGAGTCCGGCAGATACGCAGTATTTT
CASSDRTSGSPADTQYF
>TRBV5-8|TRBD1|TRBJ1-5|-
TGTGCCAGCAGCTCGACAGGGAACAATCAGCCCCAGCATTTT
CASSSTGNNQPQHF
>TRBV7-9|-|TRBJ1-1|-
TGTGCCAGCAGCTCCCCCCGAGGCACCGAAGCTTTCTTT
CASSSPRGTEAFF
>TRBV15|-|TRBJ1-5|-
TGTGCCACCAGCAGAGAGGACAGTCGGAGCAATCAGCCCCAGCATTTT
CATSREDSRSNQPQHF
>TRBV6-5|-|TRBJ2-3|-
TGTGCCAGCACCTCACAGGGCCCGCTGGATACGCAGTATTTT
CASTSQGPLDTQYF
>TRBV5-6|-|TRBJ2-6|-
TGTGCCAGCAGCTTGGGAAGAGCTGGGGCCAACGTCCTGACTTTC
CASSLGRAGANVLTF
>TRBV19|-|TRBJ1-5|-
TGTGCCAGTAGTAGGTTAACGGATAGCAATCAGCCCCAGCATTTT
CASSRLTDSNQPQHF
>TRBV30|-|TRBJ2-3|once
TGTGCCTGGCAGGGAGATACGCAGTATTTT
CAWQGDTQYF
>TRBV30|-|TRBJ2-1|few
TGTGCCTGGAGTGTGGGAAATGAGCAGTTCTTC
CAWSVGNEQFF
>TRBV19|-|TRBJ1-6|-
TGTGCCAGTAGTATTACCCCGAGGACAGTGACCTATAATTCACCCCTCCACTTT
CASSITPRTVTYNSPLHF
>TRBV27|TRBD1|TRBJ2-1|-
TGTGCCAGCAGTTTAGGAAGGGGGCCCTACAATGAGCAGTTCTTC
CASSLGRGPYNEQFF
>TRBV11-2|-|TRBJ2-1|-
TGTGCCAGCAGCTTGTCCGGGAGCAGCTACAATGAGCAGTTCTTC
CASSLSGSSYNEQFF
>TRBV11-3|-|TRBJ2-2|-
TGTGCCAGCAGCTTCAGAGGGGAGCTGTTTTTT
CASSFRGELFF
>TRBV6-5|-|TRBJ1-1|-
TGTGCCAGCAGTTGGGGGACTGAAGCTTTCTTT
CASSWGTEAFF
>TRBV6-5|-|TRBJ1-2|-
TGTGCCAGCAGTTACTCGGCGTTTGCGGGCGGCTACACCTTC
CASSYSAFAGGYTF
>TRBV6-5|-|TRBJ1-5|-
TGTGCCAGCAGTTACGGGGGGGTAGATCAGCCCCAGCATTTT
CASSYGGVDQPQHF
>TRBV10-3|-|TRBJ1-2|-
TGTGCCACCGGGGGAGGGGGCTATGGCTACACCTTC
CATGGGGYGYTF
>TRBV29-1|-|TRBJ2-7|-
TGCAGCGTTGAAAGTGGCGAGCAGTACTTC
CSVESGEQYF
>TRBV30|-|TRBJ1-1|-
TGTGCCTGGGGGGGATCGGGTGAAGCTTTCTTT
CAWGGSGEAFF
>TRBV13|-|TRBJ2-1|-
TGTGCCAGCAGCTTCGGACTTTACAATGAGCAGTTCTTC
CASSFGLYNEQFF
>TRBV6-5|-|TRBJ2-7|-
TGTGCCAGCACTAAACGGGGTTACGAGCAGTACTTC
CASTKRGYEQYF
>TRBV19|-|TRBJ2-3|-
TGTGCCAGCAGACAACGAAGCACAGATACGCAGTATTTT
CASRQRSTDTQYF
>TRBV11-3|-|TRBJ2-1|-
TGTGCCAGCACCCTACAAGGGTCCTACAATGAGCAGTTCTTC
CASTLQGSYNEQFF
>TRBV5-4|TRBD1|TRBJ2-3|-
TGTGCCAGCAGCTGGGGGACAGGGATTAGCACAGATACGCAGTATTTT
CASSWGTGISTDTQYF
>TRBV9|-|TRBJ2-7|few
TGTGCCAGCAGCGTAGAGACTTTCGGCGAGCAGTACTTC
CASSVETFGEQYF
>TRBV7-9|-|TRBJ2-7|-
TGTGCCAGCAGCTTTTTGCCGTACGAGCAGTACTTC
CASSFLPYEQYF
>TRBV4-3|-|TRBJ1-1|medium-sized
TGCGCCAGCAGCCAAGAAGCCGAGACTGAAGCTTTCTTT
CASSQEAETEAFF
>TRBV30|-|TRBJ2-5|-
TGTGCCTGGAGTGTAAGGGTAGCGGAAGAGACCCAGTACTTC
CAWSVRVAEETQYF
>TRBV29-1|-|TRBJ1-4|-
TGCAGCGTTGTTCGGGATGGGGATGAAAAACTGTTTTTT
CSVVRDGDEKLFF
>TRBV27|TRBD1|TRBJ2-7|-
TGTGCCAGCAGTCCGACAGGGTTATCCTACGAGCAGTACTTC
CASSPTGLSYEQYF
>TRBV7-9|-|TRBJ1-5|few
TGTGCCAGCAGCTGGGGAGGTACGGATAGCAATCAGCCCCAGCATTTT
CASSWGGTDSNQPQHF
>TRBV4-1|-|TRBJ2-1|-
TGCGCCAGCAGCCAAGGGGACCTACGGGTCAATGAGCAGTTCTTC
CASSQGDLRVNEQFF
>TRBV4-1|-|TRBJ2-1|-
TGCGCCAGCAGCCAAGATGCGGGGGCAGCCTACAATGAGCAGTTCTTC
CASSQDAGAAYNEQFF
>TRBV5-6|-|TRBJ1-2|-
TGTGCCAGCAGCTTGGGGGGGAACTATGGCTACACCTTC
CASSLGGNYGYTF
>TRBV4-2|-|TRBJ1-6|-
TGTGCCAGCAGCCTTGACAGGCTAAATAATTCACCCCTCCACTTT
CASSLDRLNNSPLHF